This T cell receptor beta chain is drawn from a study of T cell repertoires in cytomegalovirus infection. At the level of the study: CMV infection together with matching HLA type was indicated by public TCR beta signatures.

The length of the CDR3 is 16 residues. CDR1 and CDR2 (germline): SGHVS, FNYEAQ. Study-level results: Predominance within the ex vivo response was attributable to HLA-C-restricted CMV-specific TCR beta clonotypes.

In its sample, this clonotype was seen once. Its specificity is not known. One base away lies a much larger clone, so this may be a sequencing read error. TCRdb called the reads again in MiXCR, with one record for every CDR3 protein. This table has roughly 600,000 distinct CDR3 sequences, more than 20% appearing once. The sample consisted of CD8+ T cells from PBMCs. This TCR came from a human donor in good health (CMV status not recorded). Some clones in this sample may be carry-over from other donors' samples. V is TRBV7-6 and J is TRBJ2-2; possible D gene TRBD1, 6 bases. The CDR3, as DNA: TGTACCAGCAGCCCATTAAGAGAGGCAGCGAGAGGGGGGCTGTTTTTT. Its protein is CTSSPLREAARGGLFF.